This TCR beta chain is drawn from a study of T cells after yellow fever vaccination. The study's findings and limits: Detected again after the booster were most primary-vaccination clones, at 95% to 98% CD4 and approximately 85% CD8. A weaker secondary response peaked on day 5, the primary on day 15.

The authors made TCR cDNA by 5'RACE template switching, adding a universal primer site and UMIs. Each CDR3 protein is one row after TCRdb ran MiXCR on the 5' RACE reads. The sample lists 150,000 or so distinct CDR3 sequences, around 9.7% seen once, with under 40% in the top ten. There are many counts of this clonotype. Its cognate antigen is unknown. This specimen consisted of CD8+ T cells sorted from PBMCs, obtained 45 days after the yellow fever booster vaccination. This TCR was recovered from a man in his late teens or twenties who received the YFV17D yellow fever vaccine.

CDR3 nucleotides: TGTGCCAGCAGCCCCCGACAGGGGATTCTGGCAGATACGCAGTATTTT. It is translated as CASSPRQGILADTQYF. This rearrangement joins TRBV9 to TRBJ2-3, with 8 bases that match TRBD1. Germline lookup yields CDR1 SGDLS and CDR2 YYNGEE. The CDR3 runs 16 residues. V gave up 4 bases and J gave up 4 bases; unmatched junction bases: 11.